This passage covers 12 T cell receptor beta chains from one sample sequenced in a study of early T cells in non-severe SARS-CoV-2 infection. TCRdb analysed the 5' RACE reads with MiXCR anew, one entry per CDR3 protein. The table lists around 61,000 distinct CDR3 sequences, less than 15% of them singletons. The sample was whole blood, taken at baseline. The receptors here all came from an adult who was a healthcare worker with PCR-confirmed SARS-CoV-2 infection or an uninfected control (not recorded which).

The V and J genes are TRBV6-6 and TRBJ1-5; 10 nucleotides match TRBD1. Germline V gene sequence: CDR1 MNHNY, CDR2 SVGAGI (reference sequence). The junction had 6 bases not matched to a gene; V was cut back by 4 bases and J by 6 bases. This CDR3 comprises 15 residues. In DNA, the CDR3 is TGTGCCAGCAGTTTGGGACAGGGGAGGGGTCAGCCCCAGCATTTT. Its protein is CASSLGQGRGQPQHF.

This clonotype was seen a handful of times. DNA for the CDR3: TGTGCCAGCAGCCGGGACGGGTACAATGAGCAGTTCTTC. This codes for CASSRDGYNEQFF. The rearrangement links TRBV12-3 or TRBV12-4 to TRBJ2-1; D could derive from TRBD1 or TRBD2 (5 bases each). The CDR3 runs to 13 residues. V lost 6 bases and J 4 bases, leaving 10 bases between the germline ends.

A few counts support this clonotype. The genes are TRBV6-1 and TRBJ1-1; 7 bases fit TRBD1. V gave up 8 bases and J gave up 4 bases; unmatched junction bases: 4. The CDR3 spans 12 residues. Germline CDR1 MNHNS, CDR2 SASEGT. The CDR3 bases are TGTGCCAGCTGGAACAGGGGCACTGAAGCTTTCTTT. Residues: CASWNRGTEAFF.

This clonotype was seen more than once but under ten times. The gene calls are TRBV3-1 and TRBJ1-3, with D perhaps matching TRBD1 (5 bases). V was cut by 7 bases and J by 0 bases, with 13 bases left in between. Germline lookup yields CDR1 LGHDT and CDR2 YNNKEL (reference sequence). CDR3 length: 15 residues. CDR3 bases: TGTGCCAGCACCTGGGGCCAGATCTCTGGAAACACCATATATTTT. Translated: CASTWGQISGNTIYF.

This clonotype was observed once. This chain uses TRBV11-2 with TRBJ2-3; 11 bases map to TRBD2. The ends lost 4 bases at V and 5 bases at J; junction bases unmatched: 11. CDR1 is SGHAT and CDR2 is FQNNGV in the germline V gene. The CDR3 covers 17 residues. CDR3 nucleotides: TGTGCCAGCAGCTCCCGACTAGCGGGGAACCGAGGAGATACGCAGTATTTT. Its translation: CASSSRLAGNRGDTQYF.

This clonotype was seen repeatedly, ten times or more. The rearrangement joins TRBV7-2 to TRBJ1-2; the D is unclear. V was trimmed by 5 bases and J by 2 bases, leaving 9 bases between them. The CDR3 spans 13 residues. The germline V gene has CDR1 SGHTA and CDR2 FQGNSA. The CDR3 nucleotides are TGTGCCAGCAGCCCCGCAGTCAACTATGGCTACACCTTC. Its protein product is CASSPAVNYGYTF.

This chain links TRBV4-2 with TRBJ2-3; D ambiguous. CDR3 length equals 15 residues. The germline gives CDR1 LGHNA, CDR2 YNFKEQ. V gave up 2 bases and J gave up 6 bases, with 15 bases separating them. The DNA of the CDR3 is TGTGCCAGCAGCCAAACGGTGGCCTCATGGGATACGCAGTATTTT. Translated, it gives CASSQTVASWDTQYF.

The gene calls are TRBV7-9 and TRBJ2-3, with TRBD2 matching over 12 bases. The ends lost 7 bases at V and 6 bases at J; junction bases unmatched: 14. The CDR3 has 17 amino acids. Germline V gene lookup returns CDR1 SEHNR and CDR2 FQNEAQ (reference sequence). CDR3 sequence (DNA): TGTGCCAGCACCCATCCTGGGCTAGCGGGAGGGCCGGATACGCAGTATTTT. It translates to CASTHPGLAGGPDTQYF.

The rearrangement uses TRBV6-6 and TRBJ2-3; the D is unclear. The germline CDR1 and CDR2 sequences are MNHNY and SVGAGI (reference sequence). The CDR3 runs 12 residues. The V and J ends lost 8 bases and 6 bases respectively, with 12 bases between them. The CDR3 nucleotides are TGTGCCAGCTTAGGGAACGGGGATACGCAGTATTTT. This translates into CASLGNGDTQYF.

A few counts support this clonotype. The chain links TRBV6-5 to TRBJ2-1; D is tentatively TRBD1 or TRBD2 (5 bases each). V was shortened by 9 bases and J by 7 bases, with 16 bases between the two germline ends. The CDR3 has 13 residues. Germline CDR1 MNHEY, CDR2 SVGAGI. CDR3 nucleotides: TGTGCCAGACGGCAGGGAGTGAATAATGAGCAGTTCTTC. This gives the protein CARRQGVNNEQFF.

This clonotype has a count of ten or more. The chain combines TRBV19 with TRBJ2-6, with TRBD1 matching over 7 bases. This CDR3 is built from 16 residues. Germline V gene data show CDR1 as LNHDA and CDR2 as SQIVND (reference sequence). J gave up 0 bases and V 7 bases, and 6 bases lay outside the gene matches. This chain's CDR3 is CASTPTGHSGANVLTF. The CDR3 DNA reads TGTGCCAGTACCCCGACAGGGCACTCTGGGGCCAACGTCCTGACTTTC.

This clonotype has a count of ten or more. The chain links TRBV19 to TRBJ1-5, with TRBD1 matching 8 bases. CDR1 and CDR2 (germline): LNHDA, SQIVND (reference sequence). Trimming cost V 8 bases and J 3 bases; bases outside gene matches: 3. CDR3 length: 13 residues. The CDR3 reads CASDRGSNQPQHF. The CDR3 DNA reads TGTGCCAGTGACAGGGGATCCAATCAGCCCCAGCATTTT.